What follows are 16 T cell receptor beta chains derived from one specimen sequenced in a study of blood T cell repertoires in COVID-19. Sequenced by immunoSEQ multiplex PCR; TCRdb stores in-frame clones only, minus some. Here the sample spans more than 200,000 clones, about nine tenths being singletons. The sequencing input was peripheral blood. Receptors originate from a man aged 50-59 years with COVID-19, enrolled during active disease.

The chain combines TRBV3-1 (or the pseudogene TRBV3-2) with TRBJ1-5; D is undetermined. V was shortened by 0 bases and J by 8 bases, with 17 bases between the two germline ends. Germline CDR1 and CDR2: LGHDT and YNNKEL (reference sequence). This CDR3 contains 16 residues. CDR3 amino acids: CASSQDLGEGIKPQHF. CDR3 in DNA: TGTGCCAGCAGCCAAGATCTTGGGGAGGGCATCAAGCCCCAGCATTTT.

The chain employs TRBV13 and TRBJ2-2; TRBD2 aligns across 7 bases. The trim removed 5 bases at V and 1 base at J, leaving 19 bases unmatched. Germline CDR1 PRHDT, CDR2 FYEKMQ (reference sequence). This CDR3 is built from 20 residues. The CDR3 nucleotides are TGTGCCAGCAGCCCGACGCCGACGGCGGGGGACTCCTGGAACACCGGGGAGCTGTTTTTT. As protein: CASSPTPTAGDSWNTGELFF.

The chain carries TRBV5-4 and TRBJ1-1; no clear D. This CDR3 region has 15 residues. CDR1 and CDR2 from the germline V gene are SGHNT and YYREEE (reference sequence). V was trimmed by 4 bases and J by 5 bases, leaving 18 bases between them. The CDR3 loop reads CASSPGVWGETEAFF. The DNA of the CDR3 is TGTGCCAGCAGCCCCGGTGTTTGGGGAGAAACTGAAGCTTTCTTT.

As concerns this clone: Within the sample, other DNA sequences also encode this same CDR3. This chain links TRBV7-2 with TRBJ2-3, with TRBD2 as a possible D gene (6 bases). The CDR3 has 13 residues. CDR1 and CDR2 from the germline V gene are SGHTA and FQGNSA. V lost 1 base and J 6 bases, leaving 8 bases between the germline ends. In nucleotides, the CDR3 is TGTGCCAGCAGCTTAGATCGGGGGGATACGCAGTATTTT. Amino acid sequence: CASSLDRGDTQYF.

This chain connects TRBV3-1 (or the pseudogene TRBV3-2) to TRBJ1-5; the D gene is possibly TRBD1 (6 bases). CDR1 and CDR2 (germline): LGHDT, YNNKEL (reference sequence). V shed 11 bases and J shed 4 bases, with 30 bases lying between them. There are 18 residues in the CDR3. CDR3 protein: CARRCREHREPQNQPQHF. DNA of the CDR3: TGTGCCCGCCGTTGCAGAGAACACAGGGAACCCCAAAATCAGCCCCAGCATTTT.

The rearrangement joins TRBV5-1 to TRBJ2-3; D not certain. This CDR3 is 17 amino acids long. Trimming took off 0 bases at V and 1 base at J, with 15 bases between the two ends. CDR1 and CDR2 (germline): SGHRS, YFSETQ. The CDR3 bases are TGCGCCAGCAGCTTGGCCCTGGTTACCAGCGGCACAGATACGCAGTATTTT. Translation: CASSLALVTSGTDTQYF.

The CDR3 loop is CASSSTSGGEQFF. In DNA, the CDR3 is TGTGCCAGCAGTTCCACTAGCGGAGGAGAGCAGTTCTTC. This chain connects TRBV12-3 or TRBV12-4 to TRBJ2-1; 8 bases are shared with TRBD2. V lost 4 bases and J lost 10; bases outside the gene matches: 6. The length of the CDR3 is 13 residues.

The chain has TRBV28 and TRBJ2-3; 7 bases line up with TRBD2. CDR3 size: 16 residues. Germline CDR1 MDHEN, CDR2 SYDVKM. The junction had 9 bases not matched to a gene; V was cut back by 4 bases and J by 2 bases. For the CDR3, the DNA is TGTGCCAGCAGTTCTAGGTGGGGGACTACCACAGATACGCAGTATTTT. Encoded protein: CASSSRWGTTTDTQYF.

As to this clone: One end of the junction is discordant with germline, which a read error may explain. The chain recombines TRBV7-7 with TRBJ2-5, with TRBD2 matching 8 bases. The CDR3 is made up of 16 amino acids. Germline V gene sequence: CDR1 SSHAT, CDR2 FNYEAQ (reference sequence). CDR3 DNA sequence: TGTGCTAGCAGCTTAGGGGCTAGCGGGTCCCAAGAGACCCAGTACTTC. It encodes CASSLGASGSQETQYF. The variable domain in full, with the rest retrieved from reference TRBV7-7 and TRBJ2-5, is GAGVSQSPRYKVTKRGQDVTLRCDPISSHATLYWYQQALGQGPEFLTYFNYEAQPDKSGLPSDRFSAERPEGSISTLTIQRTEQRDSAMYRCASSLGASGSQETQYFGPGTRLLVL.

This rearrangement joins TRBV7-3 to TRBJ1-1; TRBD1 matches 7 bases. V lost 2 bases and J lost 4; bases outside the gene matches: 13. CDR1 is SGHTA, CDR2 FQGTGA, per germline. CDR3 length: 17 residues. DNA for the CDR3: TGTGCCAGCAGCTTACAGGGGGTGAGGTTCGGGTCCACTGAAGCTTTCTTT. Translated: CASSLQGVRFGSTEAFF.

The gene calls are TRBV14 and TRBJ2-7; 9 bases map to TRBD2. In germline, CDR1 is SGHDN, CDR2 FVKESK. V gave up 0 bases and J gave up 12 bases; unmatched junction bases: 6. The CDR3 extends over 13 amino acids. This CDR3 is CASSQDFAGGRYF. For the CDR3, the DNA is TGTGCCAGCAGCCAAGATTTCGCGGGGGGGAGGTACTTC.

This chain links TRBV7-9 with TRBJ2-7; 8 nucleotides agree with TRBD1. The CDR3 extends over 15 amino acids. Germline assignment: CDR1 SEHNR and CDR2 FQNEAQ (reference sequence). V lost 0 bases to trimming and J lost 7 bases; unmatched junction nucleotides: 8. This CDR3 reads CASSLAGAGGDEQYF. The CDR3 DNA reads TGTGCCAGCAGCTTAGCTGGTGCAGGGGGCGATGAGCAGTACTTC.

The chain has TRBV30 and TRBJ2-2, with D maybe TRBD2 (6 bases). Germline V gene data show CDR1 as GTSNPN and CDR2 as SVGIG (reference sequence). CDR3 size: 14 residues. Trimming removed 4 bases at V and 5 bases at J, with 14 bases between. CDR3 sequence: CAWTPGGGTGELFF. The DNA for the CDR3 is TGTGCCTGGACACCCGGGGGAGGAACCGGGGAGCTGTTTTTT.

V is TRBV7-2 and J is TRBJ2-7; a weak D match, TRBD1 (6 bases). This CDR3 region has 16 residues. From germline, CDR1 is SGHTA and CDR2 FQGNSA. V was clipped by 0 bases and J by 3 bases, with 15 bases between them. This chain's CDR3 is CASSLASGESGYEQYF. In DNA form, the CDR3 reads TGTGCCAGCAGCTTAGCGTCAGGGGAAAGTGGCTACGAGCAGTACTTC.

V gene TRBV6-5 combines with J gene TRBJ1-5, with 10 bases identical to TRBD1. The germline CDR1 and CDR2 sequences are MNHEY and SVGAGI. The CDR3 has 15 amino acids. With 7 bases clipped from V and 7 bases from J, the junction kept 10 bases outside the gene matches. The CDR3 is CASTPGTGERQPQHF. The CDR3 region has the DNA TGTGCCAGCACCCCCGGGACAGGGGAGAGGCAGCCCCAGCATTTT.

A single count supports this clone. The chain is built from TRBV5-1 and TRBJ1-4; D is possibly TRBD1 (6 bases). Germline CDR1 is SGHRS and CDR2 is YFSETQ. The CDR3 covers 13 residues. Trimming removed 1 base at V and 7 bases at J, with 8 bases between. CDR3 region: CASSLNRVEKLFF. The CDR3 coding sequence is TGCGCCAGCAGCTTGAACAGGGTTGAAAAACTGTTTTTT.